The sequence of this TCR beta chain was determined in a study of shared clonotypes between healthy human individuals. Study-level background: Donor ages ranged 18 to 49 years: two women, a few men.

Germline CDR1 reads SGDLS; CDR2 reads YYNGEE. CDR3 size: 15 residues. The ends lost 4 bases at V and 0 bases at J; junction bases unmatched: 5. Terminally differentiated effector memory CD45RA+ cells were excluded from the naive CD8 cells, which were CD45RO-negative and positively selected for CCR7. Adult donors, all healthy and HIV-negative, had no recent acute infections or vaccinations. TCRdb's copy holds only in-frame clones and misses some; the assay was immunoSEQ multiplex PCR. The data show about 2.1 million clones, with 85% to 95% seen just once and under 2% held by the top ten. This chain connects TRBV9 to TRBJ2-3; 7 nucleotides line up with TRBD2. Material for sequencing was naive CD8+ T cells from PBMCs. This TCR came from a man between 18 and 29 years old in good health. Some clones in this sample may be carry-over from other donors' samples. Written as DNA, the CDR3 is TGTGCCAGCAGCAGTAGCGGGCCTAGCACAGATACGCAGTATTTT. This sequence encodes CASSSSGPSTDTQYF.